This T cell receptor beta chain was recorded in a study of T-cell memory formation after mild COVID-19. Trimming took off 3 bases at V and 5 bases at J, with 8 bases between the two ends. Germline V gives CDR1 SEHNR, CDR2 FQNEAQ (reference sequence). This CDR3 is 13 amino acids long. This clonotype was detected ten times or more. TCRdb recomputed calls from the 5' RACE reads with MiXCR, one row per CDR3 protein. The sample lists 150,000 to 200,000 distinct CDR3 sequences; about 22% were seen once. Source material: PBMCs or a T cell subset sorted from them (not recorded which). The genes are TRBV7-9 and TRBJ2-1; no firm D call. The clonotype comes from an adult woman who had mild COVID-19 (a few samples of this study predate the infection). Cell type and time point are not known. The CDR3 coding sequence is TGTGCCAGCAGCTTGGACGCCAACAATGAGCAGTTCTTC. Encoded protein: CASSLDANNEQFF.